Listed below are T cell receptor beta chains from one sample, sequenced in a study of T cells in Graves' hyperthyroidism and ophthalmopathy. TCRdb re-derived calls from the multiplex PCR reads in MiXCR, one entry per CDR3 protein. The top ten clones hold around 19% of a sample with 300,000 to 400,000 distinct CDR3 sequences, roughly 15% of them seen once. Sequenced material: blood. Every receptor here comes from a woman aged 30 to 39 with Graves' ophthalmopathy. CDR3s include the opening cysteine and the closing phenylalanine or tryptophan. The D gene is left open where the match is weak. Size tells how often a clone was seen (once, few, many) or the class of an expanded clone, and some rows leave it out.

j_gene: TRBJ1-5
v_gene: TRBV20-1
d_gene: NA
abundance: few
CDR3aa: CSAGDSINQPQHF
CDR3nt: TGCAGTGCTGGTGACAGTATCAATCAGCCCCAGCATTTT

j_gene: TRBJ2-1
v_gene: TRBV7-7
d_gene: NA
abundance: NA
CDR3aa: CAGSLTSWALDEQFF
CDR3nt: TGTGCTGGCAGTTTAACTAGCTGGGCATTGGATGAGCAGTTCTTC

j_gene: TRBJ2-4
v_gene: TRBV28
d_gene: NA
abundance: many
CDR3aa: CASSSPSASKNIQYF
CDR3nt: TGTGCCAGCAGTTCCCCTTCAGCATCCAAAAACATTCAGTACTTC

j_gene: TRBJ1-1
v_gene: TRBV9
d_gene: NA
abundance: NA
CDR3aa: CASSPYLETEAFF
CDR3nt: TGTGCCAGCAGCCCCTACCTGGAAACTGAAGCTTTCTTT

j_gene: TRBJ1-2
v_gene: TRBV29-1
d_gene: NA
abundance: NA
CDR3aa: CSGRESNYGYTF
CDR3nt: TGCAGCGGCAGGGAAAGTAACTATGGCTACACCTTC

j_gene: TRBJ2-4
v_gene: TRBV11-3
d_gene: NA
abundance: many
CDR3aa: CASSPQGGTKNIQYF
CDR3nt: TGTGCCAGCAGCCCCCAGGGTGGGACCAAAAACATTCAGTACTTC

j_gene: TRBJ1-1
v_gene: TRBV6-1
d_gene: NA
abundance: many
CDR3aa: CASNVNTEAFF
CDR3nt: TGTGCCAGCAATGTGAACACTGAAGCTTTCTTT

j_gene: TRBJ2-5
v_gene: TRBV7-2
d_gene: TRBD1
abundance: many
CDR3aa: CASSLAPTLRGQETQYF
CDR3nt: TGTGCCAGCAGCTTAGCGCCAACCCTCAGGGGGCAAGAGACCCAGTACTTC

j_gene: TRBJ1-6
v_gene: TRBV27
d_gene: TRBD1
abundance: many
CDR3aa: CASGGHGTGASPLHF
CDR3nt: TGTGCCAGCGGAGGCCACGGGACAGGGGCCTCACCCCTCCACTTT

j_gene: TRBJ2-3
v_gene: TRBV20-1
d_gene: NA
abundance: many
CDR3aa: CSATQYSWTESTDTQYF
CDR3nt: TGCAGTGCCACCCAATATTCCTGGACAGAGAGCACAGATACGCAGTATTTT

j_gene: TRBJ1-2
v_gene: TRBV12-3/TRBV12-4
d_gene: NA
abundance: many
CDR3aa: CASSFGRNKGYGYTF
CDR3nt: TGTGCCAGCAGTTTTGGGAGGAACAAGGGGTATGGCTACACCTTC

j_gene: TRBJ2-2
v_gene: TRBV7-2
d_gene: NA
abundance: few
CDR3aa: CASSRGFSHTGELFF
CDR3nt: TGTGCCAGCAGCCGCGGGTTTAGCCACACCGGGGAGCTGTTTTTT

j_gene: TRBJ2-1
v_gene: TRBV7-9
d_gene: TRBD2
abundance: many
CDR3aa: CASSTELAGGRTYNEQFF
CDR3nt: TGTGCCAGCAGCACGGAGCTAGCGGGGGGTCGGACCTACAATGAGCAGTTCTTC

j_gene: TRBJ2-5
v_gene: TRBV20-1
d_gene: TRBD2
abundance: many
CDR3aa: CSARESLAGGWETQYF
CDR3nt: TGCAGTGCTAGAGAATCGCTAGCGGGGGGCTGGGAGACCCAGTACTTC

j_gene: TRBJ1-6
v_gene: TRBV5-1
d_gene: NA
abundance: NA
CDR3aa: CASSLGADYNSPLHF
CDR3nt: TGCGCCAGCAGCTTGGGGGCGGACTATAATTCACCCCTCCACTTT

j_gene: TRBJ2-7
v_gene: TRBV2
d_gene: TRBD2
abundance: NA
CDR3aa: CASSEPGDSGGYEQCF
CDR3nt: TGTGCCAGCAGTGAGCCAGGGGATAGCGGGGGCTACGAGCAGTGCTTC

j_gene: TRBJ2-1
v_gene: TRBV24-1
d_gene: NA
abundance: few
CDR3aa: CATSDLLGSGDRDEQFF
CDR3nt: TGTGCCACCAGTGATTTGCTTGGGTCAGGGGATAGGGATGAGCAGTTCTTC

j_gene: TRBJ2-7
v_gene: TRBV28
d_gene: NA
abundance: many
CDR3aa: CATHGQKVYYEQYF
CDR3nt: TGTGCCACCCACGGACAGAAAGTTTACTACGAGCAGTACTTC

j_gene: TRBJ2-5
v_gene: TRBV2
d_gene: NA
abundance: many
CDR3aa: CASRVVGASQETQYF
CDR3nt: TGTGCCAGCAGGGTTGTTGGAGCGAGTCAAGAGACCCAGTACTTC

j_gene: TRBJ2-7
v_gene: TRBV20-1
d_gene: NA
abundance: many
CDR3aa: CSALVQGEEQYF
CDR3nt: TGCAGTGCTCTTGTCCAGGGTGAAGAGCAGTACTTC

j_gene: TRBJ2-1
v_gene: TRBV24-1
d_gene: TRBD1
abundance: many
CDR3aa: CATSDPGTGGWNEQFF
CDR3nt: TGTGCCACCAGTGACCCCGGGACAGGGGGCTGGAATGAGCAGTTCTTC

j_gene: TRBJ2-3
v_gene: TRBV29-1
d_gene: TRBD1
abundance: NA
CDR3aa: CSVSGTGGTDTQYF
CDR3nt: TGCAGCGTCTCCGGGACAGGGGGCACAGATACGCAGTATTTT

j_gene: TRBJ1-2
v_gene: TRBV20-1
d_gene: NA
abundance: NA
CDR3aa: CSPQLGSGYTF
CDR3nt: TGCAGTCCCCAACTGGGGTCTGGCTACACCTTC

j_gene: TRBJ2-7
v_gene: TRBV7-9
d_gene: NA
abundance: NA
CDR3aa: CASSLAKRLPYEQYF
CDR3nt: TGTGCCAGCAGCTTAGCGAAAAGGTTACCCTACGAGCAGTACTTC

j_gene: TRBJ1-5
v_gene: TRBV28
d_gene: TRBD1
abundance: NA
CDR3aa: CASSWTGRNQPQHF
CDR3nt: TGTGCCAGCAGTTGGACAGGGCGCAATCAGCCCCAGCATTTT

j_gene: TRBJ2-4
v_gene: TRBV6-1
d_gene: TRBD1
abundance: many
CDR3aa: CASRPGTEAKNIQYF
CDR3nt: TGTGCCAGCAGACCCGGGACAGAAGCCAAAAACATTCAGTACTTC

j_gene: TRBJ2-7
v_gene: TRBV2
d_gene: NA
abundance: many
CDR3aa: CASNVDTASYEQYF
CDR3nt: TGTGCCAGCAACGTAGACACGGCCTCCTACGAGCAGTACTTC

j_gene: TRBJ2-2
v_gene: TRBV27
d_gene: TRBD1
abundance: NA
CDR3aa: CASSHRGSGELFF
CDR3nt: TGTGCCAGCAGTCACAGGGGATCCGGGGAGCTGTTTTTT

j_gene: TRBJ2-7
v_gene: TRBV2
d_gene: NA
abundance: many
CDR3aa: CASSEVRYRAYEQYF
CDR3nt: TGTGCCAGCAGTGAAGTGCGGTACAGGGCCTACGAGCAGTACTTC

j_gene: TRBJ1-1
v_gene: TRBV11-2
d_gene: NA
abundance: many
CDR3aa: CASSFILEEAFF
CDR3nt: TGTGCCAGCAGCTTCATCCTTGAAGAAGCTTTCTTT

j_gene: TRBJ1-5
v_gene: TRBV2
d_gene: NA
abundance: NA
CDR3aa: CASSGPFSDQPRHF
CDR3nt: TGTGCCAGCAGTGGACCCTTCTCCGACCAGCCCCGGCATTTT

j_gene: TRBJ2-4
v_gene: TRBV18
d_gene: TRBD1
abundance: many
CDR3aa: CASSPPDRGLDIQYF
CDR3nt: TGTGCCAGCTCACCGCCTGACAGGGGGTTGGACATTCAGTACTTC

j_gene: TRBJ2-7
v_gene: TRBV24-1
d_gene: TRBD2
abundance: many
CDR3aa: CATSEPGTGGSYEQYF
CDR3nt: TGTGCCACCAGTGAGCCCGGGACGGGAGGTTCCTACGAGCAGTACTTC

j_gene: TRBJ2-7
v_gene: TRBV7-2
d_gene: NA
abundance: NA
CDR3aa: CASSLRWTDLSYEQYF
CDR3nt: TGTGCCAGCAGCTTACGGTGGACGGACCTGTCCTACGAGCAGTACTTC

j_gene: TRBJ2-2
v_gene: TRBV19
d_gene: NA
abundance: few
CDR3aa: CASRRADTNTGELFF
CDR3nt: TGTGCCAGTAGAAGGGCAGACACGAACACCGGGGAGCTGTTTTTT

j_gene: TRBJ2-3
v_gene: TRBV7-2
d_gene: TRBD2
abundance: many
CDR3aa: CASRPRTSGVFSTDTQYF
CDR3nt: TGTGCCAGCAGACCAAGGACTAGCGGGGTATTTAGCACAGATACGCAGTATTTT

j_gene: TRBJ2-2
v_gene: TRBV20-1
d_gene: TRBD1
abundance: NA
CDR3aa: CSAPARTGGPGELFF
CDR3nt: TGCAGTGCCCCCGCTCGGACAGGGGGCCCCGGGGAGCTGTTTTTT

j_gene: TRBJ1-2
v_gene: TRBV4-1
d_gene: TRBD1
abundance: few
CDR3aa: CASSRQRWTGGKYGYTF
CDR3nt: TGCGCCAGCAGCCGACAAAGATGGACAGGAGGAAAATATGGCTACACCTTC

j_gene: TRBJ1-1
v_gene: TRBV6-1
d_gene: NA
abundance: NA
CDR3aa: CASTELGAPRSTEAFF
CDR3nt: TGTGCCAGCACCGAGTTGGGGGCGCCAAGGAGCACTGAAGCTTTCTTT

j_gene: TRBJ1-5
v_gene: TRBV6-2/TRBV6-3
d_gene: TRBD1
abundance: many
CDR3aa: CASSQPGQINSNQPQHF
CDR3nt: TGTGCCAGCAGTCAACCGGGACAGATTAATAGCAATCAGCCCCAGCATTTT

j_gene: TRBJ1-1
v_gene: TRBV29-1
d_gene: NA
abundance: NA
CDR3aa: CSADSRNNEAFF
CDR3nt: TGCAGCGCGGACAGCCGGAACAATGAAGCTTTCTTT

j_gene: TRBJ2-5
v_gene: TRBV9
d_gene: TRBD2
abundance: many
CDR3aa: CASSRGGQETQYF
CDR3nt: TGTGCCAGCAGCCGGGGGGGTCAAGAGACCCAGTACTTC

j_gene: TRBJ2-3
v_gene: TRBV20-1
d_gene: TRBD2
abundance: many
CDR3aa: CSAGTSGVPTDTQYF
CDR3nt: TGCAGTGCGGGGACTAGCGGGGTCCCCACAGATACGCAGTATTTT

j_gene: TRBJ2-2
v_gene: TRBV4-1
d_gene: TRBD2
abundance: NA
CDR3aa: CASSQDGGGAGELFF
CDR3nt: TGCGCCAGCAGCCAAGATGGCGGGGGGGCCGGGGAGCTGTTTTTT